This T cell receptor (beta chain) emerged from a study of CD8 T cells in Susac syndrome (dated by TCRdb to about 2019). For the wider study: Of the Susac syndrome patients who were sequenced, under ten were in clinical remission while roughly six had clinically active disease. At the time of blood withdrawal, Susac syndrome patients were either therapy-naive, taking corticosteroids (with some also receiving IVIg), or on IVIg alone. Repertoire sequencing was used to test whether CD8+ T cell activation and differentiation in Susac syndrome was antigen driven. CD8+ T cell repertoire clonality was compared between more than 9 healthy donors, roughly 14 Susac syndrome patients and roughly 15 multiple sclerosis patients.

Concerning this clonotype itself: It has no known antigen specificity. Per-base qualities were not stored, and no clone one base away is much larger.

RNA was extracted using the RNeasy kit, and about 0.45 to 1 microgram was reverse transcribed with random hexamers. The immunoSEQ multiplex PCR assay, covering 54 Vbeta and 13 Jbeta segments, was used to amplify TCR beta CDR3 regions. To correct PCR amplification bias, a synthetic template baseline was used for both primer optimization and computational correction. Per the source publication's procedure: Only productive sequences were kept, with reads annotated to V, D and J genes according to IMGT and analyzed in immunoSEQ Analyzer. Clonality was computed as one minus Shannon entropy normalized by log2 of the number of productive unique sequences. For each patient and control, public and private clones were evaluated among the 100 most prevalent clones. Clones were defined as Susac-specific when absent from the healthy and MS cohorts, from about a thousand published viral clones and from other ImmuneACCESS disease sequences. The raw public reads went through TCRdb reprocessing: fastp at Q25, MiXCR clone calling, in-frame beta chains kept. Every entry covers one CDR3 protein and lists the most common genes and DNA from its rows. These V and J calls rely on TCRdb rather than the paper's analysis. The sample table records fewer than 90,000 distinct CDR3 sequences; around 94% of these occur just once. The top ten hold about 0.94% of the sample.

Peripheral blood CD8+ and CD4+ T cells from healthy donors, Susac syndrome patients and multiple sclerosis patients were profiled by high-throughput TCR beta sequencing. The Susac syndrome patients fulfilled recently defined diagnostic criteria for definite or probable disease. Bulk CD8+ and CD4+ T cells were purified by magnetic negative isolation, whereas CD8+ TEMRA cells were enriched by FACS. Blood was collected in EDTA tubes and processed within 24 hours, with PBMCs isolated through density gradient centrifugation. PBMCs intended for TCR sequencing were frozen in liquid nitrogen and were later thawed in a 37 degrees C water bath. Purity of sorted or isolated CD4+, CD8+ and CD8+ TEMRA cells was at least 90%. The investigation overall reported the following: Clonal expansion was observed in Susac syndrome CD8+ repertoires, with the highest expansion in CD8+ TEMRA cells and greater expansion in clinically active than in remitting patients. The TCR sequencing and HLA analysis was acknowledged to have included a relatively small number of individuals. Sixteen and five Susac-specific public clones were found in the total CD8+ and CD8+ TEMRA repertoires, respectively.

This clonotype originated in a human donor with Susac syndrome. Sequencing was carried out using CD8+ T cells from PBMCs.

The CDR3 protein: CASSIGTGSTETQYF. The nucleotide sequence reads TGTGCCAGTAGTATCGGGACAGGGTCAACGGAGACCCAGTACTTC. The chain is made from TRBV19 and TRBJ2-5; TRBD1 lines up with 9 middle nucleotides. Looking up the germline V gene (reference sequence) yields CDR1 LNHDA and CDR2 SQIVND. Trimming leaves V shorter by 3 bases and J shorter by 5 bases, with the junction holding 7 bases beyond the gene matches. Including cysteine and phenylalanine, the CDR3 has 15 amino acids. Kept here is only the CDR3 DNA, which spans 45 bases and is read in frame from base 1.